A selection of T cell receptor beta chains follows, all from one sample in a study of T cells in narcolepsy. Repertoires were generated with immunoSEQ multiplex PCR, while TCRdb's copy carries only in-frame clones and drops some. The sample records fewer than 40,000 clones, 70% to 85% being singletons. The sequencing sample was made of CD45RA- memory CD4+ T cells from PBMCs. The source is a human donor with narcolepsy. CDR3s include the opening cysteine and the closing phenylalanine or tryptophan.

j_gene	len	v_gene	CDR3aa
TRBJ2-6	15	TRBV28	CASSPALSGANVLTF
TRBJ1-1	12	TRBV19	CASSIVGGRAFF
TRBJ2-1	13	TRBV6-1	CASSDFLTGAQFF
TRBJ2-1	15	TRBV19	CACQLQGAGGNEQFF
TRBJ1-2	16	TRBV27	CASSQRGTGDLRGYTF
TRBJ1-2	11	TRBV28	CASGQIYGYTF
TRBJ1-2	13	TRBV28	CASGAGGHRGYTF
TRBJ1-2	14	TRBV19	CASSINAGNYGYTF
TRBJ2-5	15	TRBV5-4	CASSFRLAGLETQYF
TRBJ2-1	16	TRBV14	CASSQDLGLAGNEQFF
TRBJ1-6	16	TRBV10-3	CAISESQQGAGSPLHF
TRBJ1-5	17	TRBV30	CAWSSAGWGGGNQPQHF
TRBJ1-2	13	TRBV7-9	CASSRTGDNGYTF
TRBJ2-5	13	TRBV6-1	CASTRQGGETQYF
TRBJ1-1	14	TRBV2	CASRRGAGITEAFF
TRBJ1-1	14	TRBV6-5	CASRTDRPNTEAFF
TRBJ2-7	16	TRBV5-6	CASSLVQGGGAYEQYF
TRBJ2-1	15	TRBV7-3	CASSLSGGAYNEQFF
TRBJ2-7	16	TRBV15	CATRGSHWNNGEEQYF
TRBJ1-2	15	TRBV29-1	CSVEDQTGDHGGYTF
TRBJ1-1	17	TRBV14	CASSQAKPRIENTEAFF
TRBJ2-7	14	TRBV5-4	CASSLEQGRHEQYF
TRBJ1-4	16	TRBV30	CAWSAPWGQGNEKLFF
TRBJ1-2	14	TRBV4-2	CASSQDRGGQGYTF
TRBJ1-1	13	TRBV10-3	CAISEAMNTEAFF
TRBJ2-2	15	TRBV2	CASKGFRGNTGELFF
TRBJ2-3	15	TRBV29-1	CSVELAVTSTDTQYF
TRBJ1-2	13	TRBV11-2	CASRRDRNYGYTF
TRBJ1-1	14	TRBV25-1	CASSGTGLGTEAFF
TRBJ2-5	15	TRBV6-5	CASSYSEGGHETQYF
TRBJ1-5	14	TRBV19	CASSPQGTGAPQHF
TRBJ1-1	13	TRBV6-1	CASMPTGHTEAFF
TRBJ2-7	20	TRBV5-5	CASSLRSGQPKLRSSYEQYF
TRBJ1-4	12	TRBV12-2	CASRLAVRKLFF
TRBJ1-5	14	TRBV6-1	CASIRGAGGQPQHF